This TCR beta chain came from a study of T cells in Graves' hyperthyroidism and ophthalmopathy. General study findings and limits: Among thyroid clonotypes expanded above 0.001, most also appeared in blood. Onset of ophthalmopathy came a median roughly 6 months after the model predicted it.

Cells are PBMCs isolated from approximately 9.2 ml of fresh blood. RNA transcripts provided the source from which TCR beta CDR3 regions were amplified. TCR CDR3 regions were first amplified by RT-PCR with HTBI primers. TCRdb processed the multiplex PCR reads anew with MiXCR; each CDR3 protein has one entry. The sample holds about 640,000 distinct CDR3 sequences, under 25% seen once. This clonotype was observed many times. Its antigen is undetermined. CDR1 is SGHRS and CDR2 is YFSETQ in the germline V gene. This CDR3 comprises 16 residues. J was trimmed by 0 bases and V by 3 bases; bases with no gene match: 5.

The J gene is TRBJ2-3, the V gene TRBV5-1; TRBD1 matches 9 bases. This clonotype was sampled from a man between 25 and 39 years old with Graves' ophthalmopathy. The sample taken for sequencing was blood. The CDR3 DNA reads TGCGCCAGCAGCTGGGGGACAGGGCCTAGCACAGATACGCAGTATTTT. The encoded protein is CASSWGTGPSTDTQYF. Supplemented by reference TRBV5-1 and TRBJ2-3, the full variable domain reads KAGVTQTPRYLIKTRGQQVTLSCSPISGHRSVSWYQQTPGQGLQFLFEYFSETQRNKGNFPGRFSGRQFSNSRSEMNVSTLELGDSALYLCASSWGTGPSTDTQYFGPGTRLTVL.